Following are 27 T cell receptor beta chains from one sample sequenced in a study of control samples from healthy donors and cancer patients. Produced via immunoSEQ multiplex PCR; TCRdb's table is partial and in-frame only. The repertoire holds 130,000 or so clones, with around 86% as singletons. The sequencing input was blood. Receptors originate from a man between 35 and 55 years old in good health.

V gene TRBV12-3 or TRBV12-4 combines with J gene TRBJ1-1, with 7 bases matching TRBD1. The CDR3 has 13 residues. With V trimmed by 5 bases and J by 5 bases, 5 bases remained unmatched. CDR3 region: CASSDRESTEAFF. CDR3 coding DNA: TGTGCCAGCAGTGACAGGGAGTCAACTGAAGCTTTCTTT.

The rearrangement links TRBV21-1 to TRBJ1-1; TRBD1, the table's D call, lacks a check against the DNA. TRBV21-1 is shown as a pseudogene. This CDR3 comprises 16 residues. The CDR3 region has the DNA TGTGCCAGCTATTCCGACTTGGGGCGAGGAAACACTGAAGCTTTCTTT. Amino acid sequence: CASYSDLGRGNTEAFF.

This chain joins TRBV21-1 and TRBJ1-4; TRBD1 reflects the table's D call only, with no check against the DNA. TRBV21-1 is annotated as a pseudogene. The CDR3 consists of 17 residues. CDR3 bases: TGTGCCAGCAGCTCTCGTATGGACAGCGAAGTTAATGAAAAACTGTTTTTT. Residues: CASSSRMDSEVNEKLFF.

In its sample, this clone was seen a few times. The chain links TRBV5-4 to TRBJ1-3; no clear D. The germline V and J ends were trimmed by 0 bases and 3 bases, with 4 bases remaining between them. Germline CDR1 is SGHNT and CDR2 is YYREEE (reference sequence). The CDR3 is 13 amino acids. The CDR3 reads CASSLGYGNTIYF. Written as DNA, the CDR3 is TGTGCCAGCAGCTTGGGGTATGGAAACACCATATATTTT.

The chain is built from TRBV6-2 or TRBV6-3 and TRBJ1-1; no clear D gene. CDR3 length: 13 amino acids. V was clipped by 0 bases and J by 4 bases, with 6 bases between them. Per germline, CDR1 MNHEY and CDR2 SVGEGT. As DNA, the CDR3 is TGTGCCAGCAGTTACTCGCGGGTCACTGAAGCTTTCTTT. Translated, it gives CASSYSRVTEAFF.

V gene TRBV11-3 combines with J gene TRBJ2-5; D might be TRBD2 (5 bases). CDR3 length: 13 residues. The germline CDR1 and CDR2 sequences are SGHNT and YENEEA. With 2 bases removed from V and 5 bases from J, the gap between germline ends came to 9 bases. CDR3 bases: TGTGCCAGCAGCTTACTTGGCGGGGAGACCCAGTACTTC. Amino acids: CASSLLGGETQYF.

The chain is built from TRBV18 and TRBJ1-4; D uncertain. V lost 6 bases, J lost 6 bases, and 11 bases lay in between. There are 13 residues in the CDR3. Germline V gene data show CDR1 as KGHSH and CDR2 as LQKENI. This CDR3 is CASSLRTDEKLFF. The CDR3 DNA reads as TGTGCCAGCTCTCTTCGGACGGATGAAAAACTGTTTTTT.

The rearrangement links TRBV15 to TRBJ1-1; the D gene is possibly TRBD1 (5 bases). V lost 0 bases, J lost 3 bases, and 14 bases lay in between. The CDR3 spans 16 residues. Germline-derived CDR1 and CDR2 are LNHNV and YYDKDF (reference sequence). The CDR3 is CATSRDLGVVDTEAFF. DNA of the CDR3: TGTGCCACCAGCAGAGATCTAGGGGTAGTGGACACTGAAGCTTTCTTT.

This clone was recorded once. This chain uses TRBV11-2 with TRBJ2-3; the D is unclear. Trimming removed 7 bases from V and 7 bases from J, with 9 bases in between. Germline values: CDR1 SGHAT, CDR2 FQNNGV. The length of the CDR3 is 11 residues. Written as DNA, the CDR3 is TGTGCCAGCACCTCTGCGAATACGCAGTATTTT. Its translation is CASTSANTQYF.

V and J are TRBV3-1 (or the pseudogene TRBV3-2) and TRBJ1-3; 7 bases line up with TRBD1. Trimming at V came to 0 bases and at J to 5 bases, leaving 10 bases not matched to a gene. The CDR3 totals 17 residues. Germline V gives CDR1 LGHDT, CDR2 YNNKEL (reference sequence). CDR3: CASSQEIGGAGRNTIYF. The CDR3 nucleotides read TGTGCCAGCAGCCAAGAGATAGGGGGCGCCGGCAGAAACACCATATATTTT.

The chain has TRBV3-1 (or the pseudogene TRBV3-2) and TRBJ1-1, with a possible D match to TRBD1 (5 bases). Germline lookup yields CDR1 LGHDT and CDR2 YNNKEL (reference sequence). Trimming removed 8 bases at V and 4 bases at J, with 11 bases between. The CDR3 runs 12 residues. The CDR3 DNA sequence: TGTGCCAGCCGGGGTGGGGGCACTGAAGCTTTCTTT. Residues: CASRGGGTEAFF.

This clone was seen just once. The genes are TRBV6-2 or TRBV6-3 and TRBJ1-5, with TRBD1 matching over 8 bases. The CDR3 runs to 15 residues. Trimming took 2 bases from V and 3 from J; bases not matched to a gene: 3. In germline, CDR1 is MNHEY, CDR2 SVGEGT. In DNA, the CDR3 is TGTGCCAGCAGTTACCCGGACAGGGACAATCAGCCCCAGCATTTT. Its protein is CASSYPDRDNQPQHF.

The V and J genes are TRBV4-3 and TRBJ1-4; maybe TRBD1 (6 bases). This CDR3 region has 17 residues. V was shortened by 0 bases and J by 8 bases, with 19 bases between the two germline ends. Germline CDR1 and CDR2: LGHNA and YSLEER. CDR3 loop: CASSQDRMGAGREKLFF. The CDR3 DNA reads TGCGCCAGCAGCCAAGATCGCATGGGGGCGGGAAGGGAAAAACTGTTTTTT.

This chain uses TRBV6-5 with TRBJ1-2, with 12 bases fitting TRBD1. V was clipped by 6 bases and J by 6 bases; unmatched bases: 8. The CDR3 is 15 amino acids. Germline V CDR1 and CDR2: MNHEY, SVGAGI. Here the CDR3 reads CASRPPGQGANGYTF. The CDR3 coding sequence is TGTGCCAGCAGACCTCCGGGACAGGGGGCAAATGGCTACACCTTC.

The chain links TRBV6-2 or TRBV6-3 to TRBJ1-5; D gene unclear. CDR1 is MNHEY, CDR2 SVGEGT, per germline. The V end lost 0 bases, the J end lost 12 bases, and 18 bases lay between the germline ends. CDR3 length: 15 amino acids. The CDR3 DNA reads TGTGCCAGCAGTTACTCGGGGTCATCTACTTTGAGCCAGCATTTT. Its translation is CASSYSGSSTLSQHF.

The chain joins TRBV18 to TRBJ1-1; D unclear. The length of the CDR3 is 16 residues. Trimming stripped 1 base from V and 1 base from J, with 13 bases between. CDR1 and CDR2 (germline): KGHSH, LQKENI. CDR3 nucleotides: TGTGCCAGCTCACCACTCGGCGAGCCCGGGAACACTGAAGCTTTCTTT. This sequence encodes CASSPLGEPGNTEAFF. Filled out from reference TRBV18 and TRBJ1-1, the complete variable domain reads NAGVMQNPRHLVRRRGQEARLRCSPMKGHSHVYWYRQLPEEGLKFMVYLQKENIIDESGMPKERFSAEFPKEGPSILRIQQVVRGDSAAYFCASSPLGEPGNTEAFFGQGTRLTVV.

The V and J genes are TRBV5-1 and TRBJ1-2; the D is unclear. V was shortened by 4 bases and J by 3 bases, with 10 bases between the two germline ends. This CDR3 is built from 13 residues. From germline, CDR1 is SGHRS and CDR2 YFSETQ. The CDR3 DNA is TGCGCCAGCAGCGTCCTGCCCTACTATGGCTACACCTTC. It encodes CASSVLPYYGYTF.

The chain combines TRBV6-2 or TRBV6-3 with TRBJ2-5; D gene ambiguous. V shed 6 bases and J shed 10 bases, with 12 bases lying between them. Germline lookup yields CDR1 MNHEY and CDR2 SVGEGT. The CDR3 spans 11 residues. The CDR3 DNA follows: TGTGCCAGCAGCCACGGTGTCGGCCAGTACTTC. Translating gives CASSHGVGQYF.

The J gene is TRBJ1-5, the V gene TRBV10-1, with D possibly TRBD1 on 6 matching bases. V lost 5 bases and J lost 1, with 9 bases in between. CDR1 and CDR2 (germline): WNHNN, SYGVQD (reference sequence). The CDR3 runs 14 residues. The CDR3 DNA reads TGCGCCAGCAGTTCAGGGGACAGCAATCAGCCCCAGCATTTT. It is translated as CASSSGDSNQPQHF.

The gene calls are TRBV19 and TRBJ2-3, with 8 bases identical to TRBD2. The germline gives CDR1 LNHDA, CDR2 SQIVND (reference sequence). The CDR3 length is 14 residues. With 5 bases clipped from V and 5 bases from J, the junction kept 6 bases outside the gene matches. CDR3 in amino acids: CASSSGGAGDTQYF. The CDR3 bases are TGTGCCAGTAGTTCCGGGGGGGCCGGAGATACGCAGTATTTT.

V usage is TRBV18 and J usage is TRBJ2-1, with a possible D match to TRBD1 (6 bases). The length of the CDR3 is 14 residues. V dropped 6 bases and J dropped 4 bases, with 13 bases sitting between them. In germline, CDR1 is KGHSH, CDR2 LQKENI. CDR3 coding DNA: TGTGCCAGCTCTCCCGACAGGTCATACAATGAGCAGTTCTTC. Amino acids: CASSPDRSYNEQFF.

This sequence joins TRBV7-9 and TRBJ2-3; 8 positions agree with TRBD2. The junction had 1 base not matched to a gene; V was cut back by 5 bases and J by 0 bases. CDR3 length: 14 residues. In germline, CDR1 is SEHNR, CDR2 FQNEAQ (reference sequence). CDR3 sequence (DNA): TGTGCCAGCAGCCCTAGCGGGAGCACAGATACGCAGTATTTT. This sequence encodes CASSPSGSTDTQYF.

The chain combines TRBV3-1 (or the pseudogene TRBV3-2) with TRBJ1-2; D remains ambiguous. Germline CDR1 LGHDT, CDR2 YNNKEL (reference sequence). V lost 0 bases and J lost 8, with 10 bases in between. The CDR3 has 13 amino acids. The CDR3 DNA is TGTGCCAGCAGCCAAGACACACGCCGGGGCTACACCTTC. Protein: CASSQDTRRGYTF.

The V gene is TRBV7-2, the J gene TRBJ1-1; the D gene is possibly TRBD1 (5 bases). Germline V CDR1 and CDR2: SGHTA, FQGNSA. The CDR3 runs to 14 residues. The V and J ends lost 2 bases and 1 base respectively, with 8 bases between them. Here the CDR3 reads CASSLKGTNTEAFF. The CDR3 coding sequence is TGTGCCAGCAGCTTAAAGGGGACGAACACTGAAGCTTTCTTT.

This clone was detected a few times. J is TRBJ2-3 and V is TRBV24-1; 8 positions match TRBD1. J was trimmed by 4 bases and V by 1 base; bases with no gene match: 9. The CDR3 covers 17 residues. The germline V gene has CDR1 KGHDR and CDR2 SFDVKD. CDR3 sequence (DNA): TGTGCCACCAGTGATTTTAGGGGCAGGGGGCCTGCAGATACGCAGTATTTT. Protein: CATSDFRGRGPADTQYF.

V usage is TRBV1 and J usage is TRBJ2-7; the table's D call, TRBD1, has no DNA check behind it. TRBV1 is a documented pseudogene. There are 19 residues in the CDR3. This chain's CDR3 is CTSSYNRDRERGVSYEQYF. DNA of the CDR3: TGCACCAGCAGCTATAACCGGGACAGGGAGCGAGGGGTCTCCTACGAGCAGTACTTC.

V and J are TRBV5-4 and TRBJ1-1, with a tentative D call TRBD1 (5 bases). The CDR3 contains 15 residues. Per the germline V gene, CDR1 is SGHNT and CDR2 is YYREEE (reference sequence). Trimming removed 4 bases from V and 2 bases from J, with 15 bases in between. Here the CDR3 reads CASSPQGRKNTEAFF. The CDR3 DNA sequence: TGTGCCAGCAGCCCGCAGGGACGGAAAAACACTGAAGCTTTCTTT.